Below, 22 T cell receptor beta chains from the same sample are listed, as sequenced in a study of memory CD4+ T cells and cytomegalovirus serostatus. Sequencing used immunoSEQ multiplex PCR; TCRdb keeps in-frame clones, though not all of them. This sample yields tens of thousands of clones, of which approximately 72% are seen a single time; roughly 0.65% belongs to the top ten. The sort gate was single viable CD3+CD4+CD8-CD45RO+ cells for memory CD4+ T cells. Material for sequencing was memory CD4+ T cells from blood. The receptors come from an adult in good health and CMV-seronegative. Some clones in this sample may be carry-over from other donors' samples.

The V gene is TRBV2, the J gene TRBJ1-2, with 10 bases fitting TRBD1. This CDR3 is built from 14 residues. CDR1 and CDR2 from the germline V gene are SNHLY and FYNNEI. V dropped 10 bases and J dropped 5; count of bases not matched to a gene: 10. CDR3 sequence (DNA): TGTGCCACCACGACAGGGGGCCAAATATATGGCTACACCTTC. Its protein product is CATTTGGQIYGYTF.

V is TRBV5-6 and J is TRBJ2-1; D is ambiguous. Germline V lookup: CDR1 SGHDT, CDR2 YYEEEE. V lost 0 bases, J lost 2 bases, and 9 bases lay in between. CDR3 length: 15 amino acids. The CDR3 coding sequence is TGTGCCAGCAGCTTGGGTACCGTACCCTACAATGAGCAGTTCTTC. This gives the protein CASSLGTVPYNEQFF.

This chain connects TRBV19 to TRBJ2-2, with D unclear. Germline V gives CDR1 LNHDA, CDR2 SQIVND (reference sequence). Trimming shortened V by 6 bases and J by 1 base, and 9 bases separated the two germline ends. The length of the CDR3 is 14 residues. CDR3: CASRREQNTGELFF. CDR3 DNA sequence: TGTGCCAGTAGAAGGGAACAGAACACCGGGGAGCTGTTTTTT.

The rearrangement joins TRBV7-2 to TRBJ1-1; D is uncertain. The CDR3 runs 14 residues. The V end lost 2 bases, the J end lost 4 bases, and 11 bases lay between the germline ends. Germline V gene data show CDR1 as SGHTA and CDR2 as FQGNSA. The CDR3 DNA sequence: TGTGCCAGCAGCTTAAATACGGGGAGCACTGAAGCTTTCTTT. The encoded protein is CASSLNTGSTEAFF.

In its sample, this clone was seen a few times. This chain links TRBV6-1 with TRBJ2-5; 10 bases agree with TRBD2. There are 17 residues in the CDR3. Germline values: CDR1 MNHNS, CDR2 SASEGT. The V and J ends lost 5 bases and 4 bases, in that order; junction bases with no gene match: 13. CDR3 nucleotide sequence: TGTGCCAGCAGTCAAGGGCTAGCGGGGGCCGAGGGAGAGACCCAGTACTTC. Translation gives CASSQGLAGAEGETQYF.

The rearrangement links TRBV5-1 to TRBJ1-4; D perhaps matches TRBD1 (5 bases). The CDR3 is 14 residues long. V was pared by 2 bases and J by 4 bases, with 9 bases between. The germline gives CDR1 SGHRS, CDR2 YFSETQ. CDR3 sequence reads: CASSFGGSNEKLFF. The CDR3 nucleotides read TGCGCCAGCAGCTTCGGGGGTAGTAATGAAAAACTGTTTTTT. Combining the CDR3 with reference TRBV5-1 and TRBJ1-4 gives the whole variable domain KAGVTQTPRYLIKTRGQQVTLSCSPISGHRSVSWYQQTPGQGLQFLFEYFSETQRNKGNFPGRFSGRQFSNSRSEMNVSTLELGDSALYLCASSFGGSNEKLFFGSGTQLSVL.

The V and J genes are TRBV5-1 and TRBJ1-2; 7 positions match TRBD1. Per germline, CDR1 SGHRS and CDR2 YFSETQ. The junction had 7 bases not matched to a gene; V was cut back by 5 bases and J by 0 bases. CDR3 length: 15 residues. CDR3 nucleotides: TGCGCCAGCAGTTATCAGGGGGAATCTAACTATGGCTACACCTTC. Translating it yields CASSYQGESNYGYTF.

This sequence joins TRBV5-1 and TRBJ2-3, with 10 positions matching TRBD2. Germline V lookup: CDR1 SGHRS, CDR2 YFSETQ. V trimming: 4 bases; J trimming: 5 bases; junction bases outside the gene matches: 10. The CDR3 totals 16 residues. The CDR3 sequence is CASSIGSGGAGDTQYF. Written as DNA, the CDR3 is TGCGCCAGCAGCATAGGAAGCGGGGGGGCGGGAGATACGCAGTATTTT.

The rearrangement joins TRBV4-2 to TRBJ2-2; D possibly uses TRBD1 or TRBD2 (5 bases each). CDR1 is LGHNA, CDR2 YNFKEQ, per germline. There are 15 residues in the CDR3. The ends were cut back, 1 base at V and 2 bases at J, with 8 bases in the middle. The CDR3 protein is CASSQVGPNTGELFF. The CDR3 bases are TGTGCCAGCAGCCAAGTGGGACCCAACACCGGGGAGCTGTTTTTT.

This chain uses TRBV4-1 with TRBJ2-5; 8 bases are a match to TRBD2. Losses at the gene ends were 3 bases for V and 5 bases for J; bases not matched to a gene: 8. The CDR3 has 15 residues. Per the germline V gene, CDR1 is MGHRA and CDR2 is YSYEKL. CDR3 sequence (DNA): TGCGCCAGCAGCCATACGAGCGGGGGCGGGGAGACCCAGTACTTC. Translating it yields CASSHTSGGGETQYF.

The V gene is TRBV2, the J gene TRBJ1-2; TRBD1 might be the D (6 bases). Per the germline V gene, CDR1 is SNHLY and CDR2 is FYNNEI. The CDR3 extends over 14 amino acids. The ends were cut back, 6 bases at V and 4 bases at J, with 15 bases in the middle. For the CDR3, the DNA is TGTGCCAGCAGGACAGCACAGGGAGCCTATGGCTACACCTTC. It encodes CASRTAQGAYGYTF.

The chain has TRBV28 and TRBJ1-2; D unresolved. Trimming stripped 5 bases from V and 2 bases from J, with 12 bases between. The CDR3 has 14 residues. The germline gives CDR1 MDHEN, CDR2 SYDVKM. Here the CDR3 reads CASSGGNRNYGYTF. CDR3 nucleotides: TGTGCCAGCAGTGGCGGTAACCGGAACTATGGCTACACCTTC.

The J gene is TRBJ1-6, the V gene TRBV10-1; 8 bases are shared with TRBD1. The junction had 2 bases not matched to a gene; V was cut back by 5 bases and J by 5 bases. The V gene's germline CDR1 is WNHNN and CDR2 SYGVQD (reference sequence). The CDR3 extends over 14 amino acids. Written as DNA, the CDR3 is TGCGCCAGCAGTCCGACAGGGGATAATTCACCCCTCCACTTT. Its protein product is CASSPTGDNSPLHF.

The rearrangement uses TRBV6-5 and TRBJ1-1; D may be TRBD1 (5 bases). CDR1 is MNHEY, CDR2 SVGAGI, per germline. This CDR3 is 14 amino acids long. V was clipped by 6 bases and J by 4 bases, with 15 bases between them. The CDR3 nucleotides are TGTGCCAGCAGCCCCCTCCGGGGGGGCACTGAAGCTTTCTTT. Translated, it gives CASSPLRGGTEAFF.

The chain employs TRBV20-1 and TRBJ1-6, with D unclear. Germline assignment: CDR1 DFQATT and CDR2 SNEGSKA (reference sequence). The CDR3 consists of 11 residues. V was pared by 1 base and J by 10 bases, with 5 bases between. The DNA of the CDR3 is TGCAGTGCTAGAGCCCGGTCACCCCTCCACTTT. This codes for CSARARSPLHF.

The chain is built from TRBV4-1 and TRBJ2-1; possible D gene TRBD2, 5 bases. Trimming took off 4 bases at V and 5 bases at J, with 12 bases between the two ends. CDR3 length: 14 residues. Per germline, CDR1 MGHRA and CDR2 YSYEKL. The CDR3: CASSPSPADNEQFF. Written as DNA, the CDR3 is TGCGCCAGCAGCCCCTCCCCAGCGGACAATGAGCAGTTCTTC.

This clone was seen a few times. V is TRBV19 and J is TRBJ1-1, with 7 bases lining up with TRBD1. Looked up from germline, CDR1 is LNHDA and CDR2 is SQIVND (reference sequence). With 5 bases clipped from V and 0 bases from J, the junction kept 6 bases outside the gene matches. The CDR3 spans 15 residues. The CDR3 DNA reads as TGTGCCAGTAGTGCCAAAGGGACAGTGAACACTGAAGCTTTCTTT. This sequence encodes CASSAKGTVNTEAFF.

V gene TRBV30 combines with J gene TRBJ1-3, with a weak D call TRBD1 (6 bases). V was trimmed by 7 bases and J by 0 bases, leaving 19 bases between them. CDR3 size: 16 residues. Germline values: CDR1 GTSNPN, CDR2 SVGIG (reference sequence). The CDR3 loop is CASHQGHRSSGNTIYF. Written as DNA, the CDR3 is TGTGCCTCCCACCAGGGACACCGGAGCTCTGGAAACACCATATATTTT.

The chain is built from TRBV28 and TRBJ2-3; no clear D gene. The germline V gene has CDR1 MDHEN and CDR2 SYDVKM. The V and J ends lost 6 bases and 4 bases respectively, with 14 bases between them. The CDR3 spans 14 residues. The CDR3 DNA reads TGTGCCAGCAGCCCGATGGGTACCGCAGATACGCAGTATTTT. The encoded protein is CASSPMGTADTQYF. The full variable domain, its missing parts supplied by reference TRBV28 and TRBJ2-3, is DVKVTQSSRYLVKRTGEKVFLECVQDMDHENMFWYRQDPGLGLRLIYFSYDVKMKEKGDIPEGYSVSREKKERFSLILESASTNQTSMYLCASSPMGTADTQYFGPGTRLTVL.

In this sample, this clone turned up a few times. The chain employs TRBV5-6 and TRBJ2-3, with 8 positions matching TRBD1. Germline V gene data show CDR1 as SGHDT and CDR2 as YYEEEE. J was trimmed by 5 bases and V by 4 bases; bases with no gene match: 12. CDR3 length: 16 amino acids. The CDR3 loop is CASSPLTGGKGDTQYF. CDR3 bases: TGTGCCAGCAGCCCCCTAACAGGGGGAAAGGGAGATACGCAGTATTTT. The whole variable domain, filled in from reference TRBV5-6 and TRBJ2-3, reads DAGVTQSPTHLIKTRGQQVTLRCSPKSGHDTVSWYQQALGQGPQFIFQYYEEEERQRGNFPDRFSGHQFPNYSSELNVNALLLGDSALYLCASSPLTGGKGDTQYFGPGTRLTVL.

This chain uses TRBV6-5 with TRBJ1-2; the D gene is possibly TRBD1 (5 bases). V was cut by 4 bases and J by 7 bases, with 10 bases left in between. Per germline, CDR1 MNHEY and CDR2 SVGAGI. The CDR3 consists of 12 residues. The CDR3 here is CASSWGGRGYTF. The CDR3, as DNA: TGTGCCAGCAGTTGGGGGGGACGTGGCTACACCTTC.

This chain joins TRBV19 and TRBJ1-1, with TRBD1 as a possible D gene (6 bases). CDR1 and CDR2 from the germline V gene are LNHDA and SQIVND (reference sequence). The CDR3 loop spans 17 amino acids. Trimming took 5 bases from V and 1 from J, leaving 20 bases between them. The CDR3 sequence is CASSAANRVGGNTEAFF. Here the CDR3 DNA reads TGTGCCAGTAGTGCCGCGAACAGGGTTGGGGGGAACACTGAAGCTTTCTTT.